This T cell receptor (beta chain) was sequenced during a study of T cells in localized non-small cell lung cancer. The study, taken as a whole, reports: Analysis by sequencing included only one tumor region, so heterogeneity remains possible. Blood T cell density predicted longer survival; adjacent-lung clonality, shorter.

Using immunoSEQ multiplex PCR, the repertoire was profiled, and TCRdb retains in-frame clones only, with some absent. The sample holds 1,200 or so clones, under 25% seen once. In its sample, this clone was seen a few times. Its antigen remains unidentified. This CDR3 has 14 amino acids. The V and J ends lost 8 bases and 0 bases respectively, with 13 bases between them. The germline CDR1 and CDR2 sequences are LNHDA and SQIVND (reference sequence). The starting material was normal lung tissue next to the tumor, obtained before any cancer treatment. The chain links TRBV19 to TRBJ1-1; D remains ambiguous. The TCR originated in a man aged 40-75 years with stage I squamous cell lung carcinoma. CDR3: CASRGWRMNTEAFF. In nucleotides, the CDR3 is TGTGCCAGTCGAGGCTGGAGGATGAACACTGAAGCTTTCTTT.